The entry below describes one T cell receptor beta chain. The target antigen is unknown. It was with 60 Vbeta and 13 Jbeta primers that the PCR ran. Generated by immunoSEQ multiplex PCR, the TCRdb table keeps only in-frame clones and is missing some. This table has over 80,000 clones, about 70% appearing once. All the people who gave samples were healthy bone marrow donors. Germline V gives CDR1 SSHAT, CDR2 FNYEAQ (reference sequence). V dropped 1 base and J dropped 5; count of bases not matched to a gene: 4. This CDR3 region has 15 residues. This entry comes from a study of cytomegalovirus exposure and HLA in healthy donors. Study-wide points: In a later analysis, HLA-associated beta chains showed higher expansion and lower generation probabilities than comparable chains. Later analysis associated a missense DCLRE1C variant with TCR beta V- and J-gene trimming. In vitro checks showed that a few CMV-associated chains really do target CMV antigens.

The sequenced sample was PBMCs. The chain is built from TRBV7-7 and TRBJ2-2; TRBD1 matches 7 bases. The sequence came from a man aged 40-49 years in good health and CMV-seronegative. CDR3 protein: CASSLEGARTGELFF. In DNA, the CDR3 is TGTGCCAGCAGCTTAGAGGGGGCCAGGACCGGGGAGCTGTTTTTT.